The present T cell receptor (beta chain) was sequenced within a study of blood T cells in healthy people across ages (dated by TCRdb to 2014 to 2015). The study in broad terms: In model experiments, template switching captured about one uniquely barcoded TCR beta cDNA molecule for every two T cells. The study analyzed two additional independent replicas of 1 million unique cDNA reads from the same blood draw for two donors, one aged 18 to 29 and one aged 80 or older. Age-related changes in TCR beta repertoire diversity were measured in the study by deep sequencing normalized with unique cDNA molecular identifiers. To avoid experimental bias, donors of different ages were spread randomly across the sequencing lanes. Four age groups were formed from the donors: young (average about 17 years), middle-aged (just under 40), aged (around 62) and long-lived (about 80). The study at large found these results: Since profiling was done on bulk unsorted PBMCs, naive and antigen-experienced compartments could not be conclusively compared. The percentage of naive T cells measured by flow cytometry correlated strongly with observed TCR beta diversity. Estimates of total diversity based on one million sequenced T cells were regarded as lower bounds and as underestimates. As age increased, observed TCR beta diversity per million T cells dropped in a roughly linear way, and a significant reduction was already evident by age 40. Compared with the aged group, more naive CD4+ T cells, fewer expanded clones and increased TCR diversity were shown by the long-lived group, suggesting age selection. Because donor CMV infection status was unknown, age-related changes in expanded clonotypes were potentially confounded.

As to this clonotype: Its antigen is still unknown. No base-level quality is on record; no much larger clone is a single base apart.

Library method: 5' RACE. Sequencing instrument: Illumina HiSeq 2500. A second PCR of roughly 7 to 11 cycles was run with a J-beta primer mix and a sample-barcoded 5' primer. A unique molecular identifier was introduced onto each TCR beta cDNA molecule by a template-switch 5' adaptor carrying 12 random nucleotides. Each sample yielded at least 3 million CDR3-containing paired-end reads. First-strand cDNA synthesis was performed from all RNA using the Mint cDNA synthesis kit, with priming by a TRBC-specific oligonucleotide. Following uracil-DNA glycosylase treatment, all cDNA underwent a first 18-cycle PCR with the universal primers M1SS and BC2_uni_R. The paper's processing steps were these. For normalization, 1 million high-quality reads were randomly selected from each sample, with every read carrying a distinct molecular identifier. Reads sharing molecular identifiers were discarded rather than binned into consensus sequences. MiTCR, set to a Q25 quality threshold and the strictest error-elimination algorithm, was used for CDR3 identification, clonotype clustering and error correction. A nonparametric unseen species model using Euler transformation provided a lower-bound estimate of total TCR beta diversity. TCRdb applied fastp at Q25 and MiXCR to the public reads, then kept only in-frame beta chains. Rows merge per CDR3 protein into single entries with the most common DNA and genes. These V and J calls originate from TCRdb's pipeline instead of the authors' own analysis. Counted in this sample were fewer than 950,000 distinct CDR3 sequences; 50% to 65% of them appeared once. Jointly, the top ten make up under 50% of the sample.

Systemically healthy Caucasian individuals from Russia, some 38 in total and aged roughly 6 to 100 years, were included as donors. Each donor gave ten milliliters of peripheral blood, drawn into EDTA-treated Vacutainer tubes. Ficoll-Paque density-gradient centrifugation was used to isolate PBMCs, with at least 6 million per sample. Trizol reagent was used to extract total RNA from PBMCs, with at least 6 micrograms per sample. Naive CD45RAhigh/CD27high T cell percentages were measured by flow cytometry on a PBMC aliquot from every donor. The CDR3 holds 17 amino acids from the cysteine to the phenylalanine. This entry keeps only the CDR3 DNA: 51 bases, framed from base 1. The trim is 5 bases for V and 2 bases for J, with a gap of 22 bases between the germline ends. CDR1 and CDR2 are drawn from the germline V gene (reference sequence): PRHDT, FYEKMQ.

Recombination linked TRBV13 to TRBJ2-7, and the D gene may be TRBD1, 5 bases matching. This clonotype originated in a man older than 75 in good health. What was sequenced was blood. CDR3 protein: CASSVVTGGAHPYEQYF. The DNA is TGTGCCAGCAGCGTAGTAACAGGCGGTGCCCATCCCTACGAGCAGTACTTC.